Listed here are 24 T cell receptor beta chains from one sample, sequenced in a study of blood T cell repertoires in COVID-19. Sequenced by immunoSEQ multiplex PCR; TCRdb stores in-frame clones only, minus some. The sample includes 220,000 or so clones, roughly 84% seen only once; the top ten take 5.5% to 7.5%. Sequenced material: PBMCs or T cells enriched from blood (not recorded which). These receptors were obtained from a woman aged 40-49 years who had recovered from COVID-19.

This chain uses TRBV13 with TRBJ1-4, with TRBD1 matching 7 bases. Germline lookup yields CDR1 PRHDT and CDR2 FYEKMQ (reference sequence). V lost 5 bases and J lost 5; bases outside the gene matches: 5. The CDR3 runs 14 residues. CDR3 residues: CASSQGQTNEKLFF. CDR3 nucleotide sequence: TGTGCCAGCAGCCAGGGACAGACGAATGAAAAACTGTTTTTT.

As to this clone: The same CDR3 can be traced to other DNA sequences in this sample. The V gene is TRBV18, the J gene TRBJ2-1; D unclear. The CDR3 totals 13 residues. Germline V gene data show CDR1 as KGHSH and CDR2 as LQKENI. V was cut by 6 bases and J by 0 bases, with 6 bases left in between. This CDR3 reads CASSLSSYNEQFF. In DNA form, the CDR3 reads TGTGCCAGCTCCCTGAGCTCCTACAATGAGCAGTTCTTC.

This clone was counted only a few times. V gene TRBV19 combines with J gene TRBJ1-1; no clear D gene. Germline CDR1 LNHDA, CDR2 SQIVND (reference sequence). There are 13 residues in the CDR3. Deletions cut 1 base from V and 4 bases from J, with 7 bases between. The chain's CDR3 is CASSIGEATEAFF. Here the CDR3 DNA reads TGTGCCAGTAGTATAGGAGAGGCCACTGAAGCTTTCTTT.

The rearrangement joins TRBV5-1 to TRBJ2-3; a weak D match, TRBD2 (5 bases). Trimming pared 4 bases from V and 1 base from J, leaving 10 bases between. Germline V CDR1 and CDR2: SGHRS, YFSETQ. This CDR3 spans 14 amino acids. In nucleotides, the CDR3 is TGCGCCAGCAGCCTAGGGAGAGGCACAGATACGCAGTATTTT. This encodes CASSLGRGTDTQYF.

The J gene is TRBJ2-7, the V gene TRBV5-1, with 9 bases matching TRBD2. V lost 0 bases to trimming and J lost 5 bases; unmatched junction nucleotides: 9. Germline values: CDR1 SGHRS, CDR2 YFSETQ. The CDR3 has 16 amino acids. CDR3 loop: CASSLGLAGRSNEQYF. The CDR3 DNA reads TGCGCCAGCAGCTTGGGCCTAGCGGGACGTTCGAACGAGCAGTACTTC.

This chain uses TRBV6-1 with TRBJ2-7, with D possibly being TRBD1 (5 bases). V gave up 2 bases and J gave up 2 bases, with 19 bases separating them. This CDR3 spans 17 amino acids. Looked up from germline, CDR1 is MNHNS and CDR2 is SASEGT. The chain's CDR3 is CASSELGVRTGTYEQYF. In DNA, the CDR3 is TGTGCCAGCAGTGAATTGGGTGTTCGAACAGGAACCTACGAGCAGTACTTC.

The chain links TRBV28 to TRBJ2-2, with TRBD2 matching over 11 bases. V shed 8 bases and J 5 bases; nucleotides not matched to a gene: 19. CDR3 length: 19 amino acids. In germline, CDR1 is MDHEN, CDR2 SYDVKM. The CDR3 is CASLGLAGGRSGGTGELFF. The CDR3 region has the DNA TGTGCCAGCCTGGGGCTAGCGGGAGGCCGATCGGGGGGTACCGGGGAGCTGTTTTTT.

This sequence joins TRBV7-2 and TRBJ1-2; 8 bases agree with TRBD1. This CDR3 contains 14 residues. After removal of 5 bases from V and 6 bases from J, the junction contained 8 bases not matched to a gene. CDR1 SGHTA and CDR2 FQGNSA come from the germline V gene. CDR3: CASSATGATHGYTF. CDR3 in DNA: TGTGCCAGCAGCGCGACAGGGGCCACCCATGGCTACACCTTC. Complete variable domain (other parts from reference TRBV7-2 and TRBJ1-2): GAGVSQSPSNKVTEKGKDVELRCDPISGHTALYWYRQSLGQGLEFLIYFQGNSAPDKSGLPSDRFSAERTGGSVSTLTIQRTQQEDSAVYLCASSATGATHGYTFGSGTRLTVV.

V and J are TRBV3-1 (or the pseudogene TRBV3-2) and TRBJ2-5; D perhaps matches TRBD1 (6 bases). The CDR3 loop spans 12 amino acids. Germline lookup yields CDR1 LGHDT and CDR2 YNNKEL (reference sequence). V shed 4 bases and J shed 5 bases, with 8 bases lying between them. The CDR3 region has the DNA TGTGCCAGCAGCCCCCAGGGGGAGACCCAGTACTTC. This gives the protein CASSPQGETQYF.

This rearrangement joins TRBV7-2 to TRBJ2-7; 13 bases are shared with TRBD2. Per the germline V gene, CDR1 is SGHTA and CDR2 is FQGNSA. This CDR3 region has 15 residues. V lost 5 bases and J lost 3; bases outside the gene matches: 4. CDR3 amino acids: CASSIGTSGIYEQYF. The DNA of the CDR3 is TGTGCCAGCAGCATTGGGACTAGCGGGATCTACGAGCAGTACTTC.

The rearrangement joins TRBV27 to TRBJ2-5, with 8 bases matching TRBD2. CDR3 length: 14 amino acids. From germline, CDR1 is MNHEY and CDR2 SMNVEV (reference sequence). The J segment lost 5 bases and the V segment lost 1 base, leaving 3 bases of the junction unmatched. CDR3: CASSLYSGGETQYF. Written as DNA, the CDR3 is TGTGCCAGCAGTTTATACTCGGGGGGGGAGACCCAGTACTTC.

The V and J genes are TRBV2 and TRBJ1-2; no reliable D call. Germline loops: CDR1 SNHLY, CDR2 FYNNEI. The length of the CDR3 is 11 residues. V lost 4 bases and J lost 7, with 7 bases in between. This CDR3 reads CASSAEVGYTF. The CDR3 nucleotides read TGTGCCAGCAGTGCGGAGGTTGGCTACACCTTC.

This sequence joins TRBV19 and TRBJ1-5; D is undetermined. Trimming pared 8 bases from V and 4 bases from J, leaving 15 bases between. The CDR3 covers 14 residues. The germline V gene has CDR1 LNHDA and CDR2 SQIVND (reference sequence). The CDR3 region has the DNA TGTGCCAGTGATAATGGCGGCGGAAATCAGCCCCAGCATTTT. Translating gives CASDNGGGNQPQHF.

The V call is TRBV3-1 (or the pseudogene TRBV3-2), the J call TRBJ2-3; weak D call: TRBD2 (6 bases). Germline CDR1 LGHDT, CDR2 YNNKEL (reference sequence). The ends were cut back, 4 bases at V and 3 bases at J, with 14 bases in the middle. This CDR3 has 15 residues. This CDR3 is CASSRWGEQTDTQYF. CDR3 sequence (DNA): TGTGCCAGCAGCCGGTGGGGGGAACAAACAGATACGCAGTATTTT.

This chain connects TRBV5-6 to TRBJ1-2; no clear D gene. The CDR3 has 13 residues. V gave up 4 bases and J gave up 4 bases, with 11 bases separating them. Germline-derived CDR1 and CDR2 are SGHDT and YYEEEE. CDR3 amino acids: CASSPGFGYGYTF. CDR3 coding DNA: TGTGCCAGCAGCCCGGGGTTCGGCTATGGCTACACCTTC.

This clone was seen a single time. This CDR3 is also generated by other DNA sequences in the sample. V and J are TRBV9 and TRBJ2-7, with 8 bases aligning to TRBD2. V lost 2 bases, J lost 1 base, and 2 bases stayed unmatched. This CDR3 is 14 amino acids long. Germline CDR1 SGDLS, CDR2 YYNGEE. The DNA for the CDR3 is TGTGCCAGCAGCGTTGGACTAGCTTCCTACGAGCAGTACTTC. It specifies CASSVGLASYEQYF.

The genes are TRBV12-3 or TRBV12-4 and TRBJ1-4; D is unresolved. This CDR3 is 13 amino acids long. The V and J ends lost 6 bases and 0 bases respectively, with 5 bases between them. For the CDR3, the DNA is TGTGCCAGCAGAACAGCAACTAATGAAAAACTGTTTTTT. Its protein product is CASRTATNEKLFF.

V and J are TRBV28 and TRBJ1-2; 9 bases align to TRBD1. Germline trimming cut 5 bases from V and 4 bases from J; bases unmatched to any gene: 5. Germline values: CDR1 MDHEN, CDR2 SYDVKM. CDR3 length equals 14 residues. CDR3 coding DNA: TGTGCCAGCAGTACAGGGGGCGATCCCTATGGCTACACCTTC. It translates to CASSTGGDPYGYTF.

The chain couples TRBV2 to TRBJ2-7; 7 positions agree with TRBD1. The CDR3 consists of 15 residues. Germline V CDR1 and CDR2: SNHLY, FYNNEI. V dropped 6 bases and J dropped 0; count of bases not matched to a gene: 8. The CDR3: CASRAQGQTSYEQYF. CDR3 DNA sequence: TGTGCCAGCAGGGCCCAGGGACAGACCTCCTACGAGCAGTACTTC.

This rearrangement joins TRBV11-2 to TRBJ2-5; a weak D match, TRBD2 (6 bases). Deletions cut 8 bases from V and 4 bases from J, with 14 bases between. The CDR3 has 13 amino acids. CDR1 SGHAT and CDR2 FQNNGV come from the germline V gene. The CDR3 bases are TGTGCCAGCCGGGACTGGCCCAGAGAGACCCAGTACTTC. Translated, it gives CASRDWPRETQYF.

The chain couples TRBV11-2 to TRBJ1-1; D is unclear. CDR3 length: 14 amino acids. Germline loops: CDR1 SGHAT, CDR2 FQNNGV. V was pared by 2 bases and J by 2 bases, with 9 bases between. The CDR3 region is CASSLLRENTEAFF. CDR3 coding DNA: TGTGCCAGCAGCTTATTACGAGAAAACACTGAAGCTTTCTTT.

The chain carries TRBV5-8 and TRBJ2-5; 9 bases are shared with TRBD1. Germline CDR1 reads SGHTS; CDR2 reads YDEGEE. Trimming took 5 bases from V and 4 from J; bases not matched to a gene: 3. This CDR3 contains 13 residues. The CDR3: CASRKTGGETQYF. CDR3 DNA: TGTGCCAGCAGAAAGACAGGGGGAGAGACCCAGTACTTC.

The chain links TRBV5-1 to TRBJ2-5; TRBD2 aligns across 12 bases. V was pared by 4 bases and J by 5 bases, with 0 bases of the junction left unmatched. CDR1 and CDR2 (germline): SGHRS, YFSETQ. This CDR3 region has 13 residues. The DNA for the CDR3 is TGCGCCAGCAGCGGGACTAGCGGGGAGACCCAGTACTTC. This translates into CASSGTSGETQYF.

CDR3: CVRSAKRDHYEQYF. CDR3 DNA: TGTGTCAGAAGCGCCAAGCGGGATCACTACGAGCAGTACTTC. This chain uses TRBV7-5 with TRBJ2-7; the table assigns TRBD2, which was not confirmed against the DNA. TRBV7-5 is designated a pseudogene. The CDR3 extends over 14 amino acids.